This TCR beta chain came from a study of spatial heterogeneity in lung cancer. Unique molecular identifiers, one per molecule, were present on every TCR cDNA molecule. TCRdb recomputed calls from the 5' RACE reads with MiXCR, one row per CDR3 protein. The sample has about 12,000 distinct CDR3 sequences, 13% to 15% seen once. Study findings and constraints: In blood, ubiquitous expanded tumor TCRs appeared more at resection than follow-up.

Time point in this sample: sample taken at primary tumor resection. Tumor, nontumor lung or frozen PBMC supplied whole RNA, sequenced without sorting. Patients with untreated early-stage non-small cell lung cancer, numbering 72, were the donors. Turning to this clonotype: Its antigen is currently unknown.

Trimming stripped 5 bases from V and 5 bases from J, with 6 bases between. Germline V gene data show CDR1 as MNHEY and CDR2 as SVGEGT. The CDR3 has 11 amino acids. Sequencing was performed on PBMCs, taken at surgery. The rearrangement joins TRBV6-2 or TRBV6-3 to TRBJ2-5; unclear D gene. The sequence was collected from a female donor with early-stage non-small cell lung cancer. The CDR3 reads CASSLQETQYF. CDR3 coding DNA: TGTGCCAGCAGTCTACAGGAGACCCAGTACTTC.